These 5 T cell receptor beta chains share one sample of origin, sequenced in a study of blood T cells in healthy people across ages (dated by TCRdb to between 2015 and 2017). Library prep was done by 5' RACE. Sequencing instrument: Illumina HiSeq 2500. A second about 7 to 11 cycle PCR used a sample-barcoded 5' primer and a J-beta primer mix. TCRdb itself trimmed the public reads at Q25 with fastp, ran MiXCR and retained productive beta chains. Each record represents a unique CDR3 protein, reported with the most common genes and DNA among its rows. The sample profile shows about 640,000 distinct CDR3 sequences; 58% of them were found once. Around 37% of the sample comes from the top ten. The sample consisted of blood. These receptors came from a man aged 60 to 75 in good health.

The chain joins TRBV18 to TRBJ2-5, with a weak D call TRBD2 (5 bases). The CDR3 has 14 residues. Trimming stripped 2 bases from V and 0 bases from J, with 7 bases between. In germline, CDR1 is KGHSH, CDR2 LQKENI. The CDR3 protein is CASSPGEYQETQYF. In DNA, the CDR3 is TGTGCCAGCTCACCAGGGGAGTACCAAGAGACCCAGTACTTC.

The genes are TRBV20-1 and TRBJ2-5; 8 positions agree with TRBD2. The DNA end is a closer match to TRBJ2-7, so the J assignment may be wrong. The CDR3 has 13 residues. Germline-derived CDR1 and CDR2 are DFQATT and SNEGSKA (reference sequence). In DNA form, the CDR3 reads TGCAGTGCTAGTAGCGGGGATGGATACGAGCAGTACTTC. Amino acids: CSASSGDGYEQYF.

The genes are TRBV5-1 and TRBJ2-7; 8 bases are shared with TRBD1. Germline V gene data show CDR1 as SGHRS and CDR2 as YFSETQ. Germline trimming cut 4 bases from V and 6 bases from J; bases unmatched to any gene: 12. This CDR3 comprises 15 residues. CDR3 sequence reads: CASSRGQATQSEQYF. DNA for the CDR3: TGCGCCAGCAGCCGGGGACAGGCTACGCAAAGCGAGCAGTACTTC. The whole variable domain, remainder taken from reference TRBV5-1 and TRBJ2-7, is KAGVTQTPRYLIKTRGQQVTLSCSPISGHRSVSWYQQTPGQGLQFLFEYFSETQRNKGNFPGRFSGRQFSNSRSEMNVSTLELGDSALYLCASSRGQATQSEQYFGPGTRLTVT.

The chain couples TRBV18 to TRBJ1-1; a possible D gene is TRBD1 (5 bases). The V end was cut by 3 bases, the J end by 4 bases, with 21 bases between. The germline V gene has CDR1 KGHSH and CDR2 LQKENI. The CDR3 totals 17 residues. Here the CDR3 DNA reads TGTGCCAGCTCACCTCGTGGGGCTTTGATCGTAGTCACTGAAGCTTTCTTT. It is translated as CASSPRGALIVVTEAFF.

The chain combines TRBV6-5 with TRBJ1-5; D perhaps matches TRBD1 (6 bases). The CDR3 loop spans 22 amino acids. The V and J ends lost 4 bases and 0 bases respectively, with 31 bases between them. Germline CDR1 and CDR2: MNHEY and SVGAGI. The CDR3 spells CASSSSLTSGADILYSNQPQHF. The DNA for the CDR3 is TGTGCCAGCAGTTCCTCCCTTACTTCGGGGGCCGACATCCTCTATAGCAATCAGCCCCAGCATTTT.